These T cell receptor beta chains were read from a single sample in a study of cytomegalovirus exposure and HLA in healthy donors. Libraries were prepared by immunoSEQ multiplex PCR; TCRdb keeps only in-frame clonotypes and omits some of them. Among about 190,000 clones listed, 84% were seen once. The sequencing sample was made of PBMCs. The receptors stem from a boy under 18 in good health and CMV-seronegative. Both conserved end residues are part of each CDR3. The D gene is left open where the match is weak. The listing skips clone size in some rows; elsewhere it reads once, few, many or a size class.

d_call	clone_size	v_call	j_call	cdr3_aa	cdr3_nt
TRBD1	NA	TRBV27	TRBJ1-2	CASSLGTGFGNGYTF	TGTGCCAGCAGTCTAGGGACAGGGTTTGGAAATGGCTACACCTTC
TRBD1	once	TRBV5-1	TRBJ2-1	CASSRDRGIYNEQFF	TGCGCCAGCTCCCGGGACAGGGGTATCTACAATGAGCAGTTCTTC
NA	NA	TRBV27	TRBJ1-3	CASSPRTVSSGNTIYF	TGTGCCAGCAGTCCCCGTACAGTCTCCTCTGGAAACACCATATATTTT
NA	NA	TRBV5-5	TRBJ2-7	CASSSPGSYEQYF	TGTGCCAGCAGCTCCCCCGGGTCCTACGAGCAGTACTTC
NA	NA	TRBV30	TRBJ2-7	CAWSALGHTYEQYF	TGTGCCTGGAGTGCTCTGGGACACACCTACGAGCAGTACTTC
TRBD2	NA	TRBV5-4	TRBJ2-1	CASSLELAASYNEQFF	TGTGCCAGCAGCTTGGAACTAGCGGCCTCCTACAATGAGCAGTTCTTC
NA	NA	TRBV5-1	TRBJ1-2	CASSLEIQGQKGYTF	TGCGCCAGCAGCTTGGAAATTCAGGGCCAGAAGGGCTACACCTTC
TRBD1	NA	TRBV15	TRBJ2-7	CATSRQGANYEQYF	TGTGCCACCAGTAGACAGGGGGCGAACTACGAGCAGTACTTC
TRBD2	once	TRBV11-2	TRBJ2-4	CASSLGPRRSGGPDIQYF	TGTGCCAGCAGCTTAGGCCCACGGAGGAGCGGGGGGCCGGACATTCAGTACTTC
NA	once	TRBV29-1	TRBJ1-2	CSVEALGRAQGGYTF	TGCAGCGTTGAAGCCCTAGGACGAGCCCAGGGGGGCTACACCTTC
NA	NA	TRBV5-4	TRBJ1-1	CASSSMKPGTLLTEAFF	TGTGCCAGCAGCTCTATGAAACCGGGGACTCTCCTGACTGAAGCTTTCTTT
TRBD2	NA	TRBV19	TRBJ2-1	CASSAGLINEQFF	TGTGCCAGTAGTGCGGGACTAATCAATGAGCAGTTCTTC
NA	NA	TRBV4-3	TRBJ1-2	CASSQGGFYGYTF	TGCGCCAGCAGCCAAGGAGGCTTCTATGGCTACACCTTC
NA	NA	TRBV5-1	TRBJ2-7	CASSEDGSPYEQYF	TGCGCCAGCAGCGAAGACGGGAGCCCCTACGAGCAGTACTTC
TRBD1	NA	TRBV5-1	TRBJ2-1	CASSHPTGGNEQFF	TGCGCCAGCAGCCACCCCACAGGGGGCAATGAGCAGTTCTTC
NA	NA	TRBV10-3	TRBJ2-7	CAISSAYEQYF	TGTGCCATCAGTTCAGCCTACGAGCAGTACTTC
TRBD2	once	TRBV5-4	TRBJ2-7	CASSRGTSFHEQYF	TGTGCCAGCAGCCGGGGGACTAGCTTCCACGAGCAGTACTTC
NA	once	TRBV9	TRBJ2-1	CASSGNEQFF	TGTGCCAGCTCAGGAAATGAGCAGTTCTTC
NA	NA	TRBV9	TRBJ1-4	CASSPRTDNEKLFF	TGTGCCAGCAGCCCGCGGACAGATAATGAAAAACTGTTTTTT
TRBD1	few	TRBV9	TRBJ1-1	CASSGRDSMNTEAFF	TGTGCCAGCAGCGGGAGGGACAGCATGAACACTGAAGCTTTCTTT
TRBD2	NA	TRBV7-3	TRBJ2-1	CASSPGTSGGNEQFF	TGTGCCAGCAGCCCAGGGACTAGCGGTGGTAATGAGCAGTTCTTC